This T cell receptor (beta chain) emerged from a study of glioma-infiltrating T cells after dendritic cell vaccination (dated by TCRdb to the mid-2010s). Background for the entire study: The cohort included 15 or so glioblastoma patients drawn from Phase I and II dendritic cell vaccination trials, of whom 9 were newly diagnosed and 6 had recurrent disease. Between 2003 and 2012, patients were given autologous tumor lysate-pulsed dendritic cell vaccination. To make the vaccine, monocyte-derived dendritic cells were cultured for approximately 7 days with IL-4 and GM-CSF and then pulsed overnight with autologous tumor lysate. Three intradermal dendritic cell vaccine injections were administered to patients at biweekly intervals in the arm below the axilla. In glioblastoma patients vaccinated with dendritic cells, deep sequencing of TCR beta CDR3 regions served to measure the amount of tumor-infiltrating lymphocytes and to compare repertoires between tumor and blood. TCR sequencing metrics, including TIL content and tumor-blood repertoire overlap, were correlated with survival after dendritic cell vaccination. The research as a whole found: The cohort was small and heterogeneous, only a few patients had full blood and tumor sets, and even fewer had initial-recurrent tumor pairs. The three-group TCR overlap response model was described as speculative and requiring prospective validation. Longer time to progression and overall survival after dendritic cell vaccination were predicted by higher estimated pretreatment TIL content. No direct relationship between TCR clonality and survival was found, suggesting a diverse polyclonal response may matter.

For CDR1 and CDR2, the germline V gene lists SNHLY and FYNNEI. Trimmed from V: 5 bases; trimmed from J: 4 bases; junction bases lacking a gene match: 3. Inclusive of the bounding cysteine and phenylalanine, the CDR3 is 13 residues long. Just the 39-base CDR3 DNA is kept, in frame starting at base 1. Using the immunoSEQ assay, TCRB CDR3 regions were amplified from roughly 1.8 micrograms of genomic DNA, or from all available DNA when less than that was on hand. For multiplex PCR, 60 forward primers for TCR V beta segments and 13 reverse primers for J beta segments were used. To estimate reads per starting template, synthetic control templates were spiked into each sample at limiting dilution. The Illumina HiSeq System generated 87 bp sequencing reads. Per the original workflow: PCR and sequencing errors were removed by a nearest neighbor algorithm that merged closely related sequences. TCR overlap was measured as the percentage of unique tumor TCR beta sequences also present in the same patient's peripheral blood. What TCRdb holds here is the immuneACCESS table cut down to in-frame rearrangements. Part of the clones is not present; checked against another copy, under half of the missing clones reflect an unresolved V gene, and the others are unexplained. V and J calls and clone size are given by that table; D and trimming were obtained from the DNA. Counted in this sample were fewer than 85,000 clones; around 90% of them appeared once. The ten top clones hold more than 3% of the sample.

Note on this clone: This clone's antigen is unknown. Base qualities are missing; no much larger clone stands one base away.

Patients were selected on the basis of adequate residual fresh-frozen tumor tissue and more than two years of available survival data. An isocitrate dehydrogenase mutation was not carried by any of the glioblastoma patients, although molecular status was otherwise variable. PBMC were collected before vaccination, two weeks after the third vaccination, and at tumor progression if tumor progression occurred. Genomic DNA was extracted with the Qiagen DNeasy Blood extraction Kit. The sequence came from a human donor with glioblastoma. The V gene is TRBV2 and the J gene is TRBJ1-2, and 8 junction bases match TRBD1. The sequenced sample was blood, obtained before dendritic cell vaccination. The CDR3 protein: CASSRTGSYGYTF. The sequenced DNA: TGTGCCAGCAGTCGGACAGGGTCCTATGGCTACACCTTC.